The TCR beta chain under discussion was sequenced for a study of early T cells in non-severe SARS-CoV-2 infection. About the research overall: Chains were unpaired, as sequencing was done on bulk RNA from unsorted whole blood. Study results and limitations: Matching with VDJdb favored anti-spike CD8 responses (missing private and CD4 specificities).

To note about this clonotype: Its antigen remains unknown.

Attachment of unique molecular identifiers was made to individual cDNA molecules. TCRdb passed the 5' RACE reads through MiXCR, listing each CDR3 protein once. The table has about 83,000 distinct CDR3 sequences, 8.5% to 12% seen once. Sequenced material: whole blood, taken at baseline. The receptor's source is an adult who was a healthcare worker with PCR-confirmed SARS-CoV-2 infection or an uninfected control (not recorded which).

CDR3 in amino acids: CASTHLADLSSQYF. CDR3 nucleotides: TGTGCCAGCACACACCTAGCGGATCTGAGTTCCCAGTACTTC. The rearrangement uses TRBV27 and TRBJ2-5; TRBD2 matches 7 bases. The V gene end was trimmed by 7 bases and the J gene end by 9 bases; junction bases not matched to a gene: 14. The V gene's germline CDR1 is MNHEY and CDR2 SMNVEV (reference sequence). This CDR3 is built from 14 residues.